The 30 T cell receptor beta chains reported below all come from one sample, sequenced in a study of a mutant IDH1 vaccine in newly diagnosed glioma. Assay used: immunoSEQ multiplex PCR; TCRdb lists only in-frame clones, some missing. This table holds about 55,000 clones, around 80% found once. Time point of the sample: week 23, last vaccination. Doses consisted of 300 ug of mutant IDH1 20-mer peptide each, paired with topical imiquimod. These receptors' targets are unknown. The specimen was PBMCs, collected from a glioma patient whose treatment included an IDH1 peptide vaccine. These receptors were obtained from a man between 35 and 55 years old with glioma.

The chain joins TRBV4-1 to TRBJ2-3; possible D gene TRBD2, 7 bases. Per the germline V gene, CDR1 is MGHRA and CDR2 is YSYEKL. Trimming took 0 bases from V and 7 from J, leaving 11 bases between them. The CDR3 is made up of 14 amino acids. The CDR3 region is CASSQEGRGHTQYF. The CDR3, as DNA: TGCGCCAGCAGCCAAGAAGGGCGGGGGCATACGCAGTATTTT.

This chain joins TRBV9 and TRBJ2-3; weak D call: TRBD2 (6 bases). This CDR3 has 15 residues. The V gene lost 0 bases and the J gene lost 2 bases, with 10 bases spanning the gap. The germline V gene has CDR1 SGDLS and CDR2 YYNGEE. The chain's CDR3 is CASSVDGTPTDTQYF. DNA for the CDR3: TGTGCCAGCAGCGTAGATGGGACTCCCACAGATACGCAGTATTTT.

The chain combines TRBV10-2 with TRBJ1-2; a possible D gene is TRBD1 (6 bases). CDR3 length: 13 amino acids. The ends were cut back, 6 bases at V and 1 base at J, with 9 bases in the middle. Germline lookup yields CDR1 WSHSY and CDR2 SAAADI. CDR3: CASSQDSNYGYTF. Here the CDR3 DNA reads TGCGCCAGCAGCCAGGACAGTAACTATGGCTACACCTTC.

The rearrangement links TRBV4-1 to TRBJ2-3; D is perhaps TRBD2 (6 bases). Germline CDR1 is MGHRA and CDR2 is YSYEKL. The CDR3 loop spans 16 amino acids. V lost 4 bases and J lost 3, with 17 bases in between. The chain's CDR3 is CASSLVGGSGTDTQYF. CDR3 in DNA: TGCGCCAGCAGCCTCGTCGGAGGGAGTGGAACAGATACGCAGTATTTT.

About this clone: The junction departs from germline at one end; a sequencing error may be responsible. The chain links TRBV7-7 to TRBJ2-2; 10 bases map to TRBD2. Germline-derived CDR1 and CDR2 are SSHAT and FNYEAQ (reference sequence). The CDR3 runs to 16 residues. The CDR3 DNA is TGTGCTAGCAGCCAAAGCGGGGGGGCACGCACCGGGGAGCTGTTTTTT. Amino acid sequence: CASSQSGGARTGELFF.

V gene TRBV5-4 combines with J gene TRBJ2-7; weak D call: TRBD2 (6 bases). This CDR3 is 19 amino acids long. Trimming cost V 3 bases and J 7 bases, with 32 bases left between them. Germline assignment: CDR1 SGHNT and CDR2 YYREEE (reference sequence). The CDR3 DNA reads as TGTGCCAGCAGCTGGATCGAGTCACCCTGGGCGGGGACGGGGGTAGAGCAGTACTTC. This translates into CASSWIESPWAGTGVEQYF.

The chain joins TRBV7-3 to TRBJ2-6; 8 bases align to TRBD1. Germline-derived CDR1 and CDR2 are SGHTA and FQGTGA. After removal of 4 bases from V and 2 bases from J, the junction contained 10 bases not matched to a gene. This CDR3 region has 18 residues. Here the CDR3 reads CASSSSGTGLPGANVLTF. CDR3 DNA sequence: TGTGCCAGCAGCTCTTCCGGGACAGGTCTCCCTGGGGCCAACGTCCTGACTTTC.

The chain recombines TRBV6-1 with TRBJ2-3; no clear D. Trimming took 3 bases from V and 4 from J, leaving 11 bases between them. Per the germline V gene, CDR1 is MNHNS and CDR2 is SASEGT. The CDR3 is made up of 14 amino acids. The CDR3 loop is CASSDGPESDTQYF. The CDR3 DNA reads TGTGCCAGCAGTGACGGGCCTGAGTCAGATACGCAGTATTTT.

This clone occurred a few times. The chain combines TRBV7-6 with TRBJ1-2; 8 positions agree with TRBD1. CDR3 length: 17 residues. Germline V gene lookup returns CDR1 SGHVS and CDR2 FNYEAQ. Trimming at V came to 1 base and at J to 1 base, leaving 8 bases not matched to a gene. The CDR3 nucleotides are TGTGCCAGCAGCTTAGAGGGCGGACAGGGAATTAACTATGGCTACACCTTC. This sequence encodes CASSLEGGQGINYGYTF. Full variable domain (outside the CDR3, taken from reference TRBV7-6 and TRBJ1-2): GAGVSQSPRYKVTKRGQDVALRCDPISGHVSLYWYRQALGQGPEFLTYFNYEAQQDKSGLPNDRFSAERPEGSISTLTIQRTEQRDSAMYRCASSLEGGQGINYGYTFGSGTRLTVV.

This clone appeared a single time. The gene calls are TRBV6-6 and TRBJ1-5; D is ambiguous. The V and J ends lost 7 bases and 3 bases respectively, with 19 bases between them. The CDR3 length is 16 residues. Per the germline V gene, CDR1 is MNHNY and CDR2 is SVGAGI (reference sequence). CDR3: CASNPHLRRDNQPQHF. DNA for the CDR3: TGTGCCAGCAATCCCCACCTCAGACGGGACAATCAGCCCCAGCATTTT.

The rearrangement links TRBV9 to TRBJ1-3; no clear D gene. CDR3 size: 13 residues. Germline V CDR1 and CDR2: SGDLS, YYNGEE. Trimming took off 5 bases at V and 8 bases at J, with 14 bases between the two ends. The CDR3 DNA is TGTGCCAGCAGAGCAACCCTGGTGGACACCATATATTTT. Its translation is CASRATLVDTIYF.

This chain links TRBV7-9 with TRBJ2-3; D tentatively reads TRBD1 or TRBD2 (7 bases each). CDR3 length: 16 residues. Germline V gene data show CDR1 as SEHNR and CDR2 as FQNEAQ (reference sequence). Trimming stripped 1 base from V and 1 base from J, with 12 bases between. The CDR3 here is CASSLGAGGGTDTQYF. CDR3 nucleotides: TGTGCCAGCAGCTTAGGGGCAGGGGGGGGCACAGATACGCAGTATTTT.

The chain uses TRBV4-1 and TRBJ2-7; D is unclear. V lost 0 bases and J lost 3, with 18 bases in between. From germline, CDR1 is MGHRA and CDR2 YSYEKL. This CDR3 contains 17 residues. The CDR3 DNA reads TGCGCCAGCAGCCAAGAAGATGGCAGATCTAACTTCTACGAGCAGTACTTC. Translation: CASSQEDGRSNFYEQYF.

In its sample, this clone was seen once. The genes are TRBV5-1 and TRBJ2-5; D is ambiguous. The V gene lost 3 bases and the J gene lost 0 bases, with 3 bases spanning the gap. This CDR3 has 12 residues. The germline V gene has CDR1 SGHRS and CDR2 YFSETQ. The CDR3 reads CASSYNQETQYF. CDR3 DNA sequence: TGCGCCAGCAGCTATAACCAAGAGACCCAGTACTTC.

This clone was detected a few times. The CDR3 DNA sequence: TGCAGCGTTGAAATCAGCGGGGAGACCCAGTACTTC. Its protein is CSVEISGETQYF. The gene calls are TRBV29-1 and TRBJ2-5; a possible D gene is TRBD2 (6 bases). The CDR3 contains 12 residues. Looked up from germline, CDR1 is SQVTM and CDR2 is ANQGSEA. V lost 2 bases, J lost 5 bases, and 9 bases lay in between.

The J gene is TRBJ1-1, the V gene TRBV2, with TRBD1 matching over 9 bases. Germline CDR1 and CDR2: SNHLY and FYNNEI. CDR3 length equals 18 residues. V dropped 8 bases and J dropped 4; count of bases not matched to a gene: 20. This chain's CDR3 is CASGLTGGIIGEGTEAFF. The CDR3 region has the DNA TGTGCCAGCGGCCTAACAGGGGGCATTATCGGAGAGGGCACTGAAGCTTTCTTT.

The J gene is TRBJ2-3, the V gene TRBV5-1; no definite D call. There are 15 residues in the CDR3. The germline gives CDR1 SGHRS, CDR2 YFSETQ. Trimming shortened V by 0 bases and J by 0 bases, and 8 bases separated the two germline ends. The CDR3, as DNA: TGCGCCAGCAGCTTGGAAGGCTCTAGCACAGATACGCAGTATTTT. Translation: CASSLEGSSTDTQYF.

This chain connects TRBV25-1 to TRBJ2-7, with a possible D match to TRBD2 (6 bases). Trimming removed 7 bases at V and 6 bases at J, with 13 bases between. Germline assignment: CDR1 MGHDK and CDR2 SYGVNS. The CDR3 runs to 12 residues. CDR3 amino acids: CASMEGPGEQYF. CDR3 DNA: TGTGCCAGCATGGAGGGGCCGGGCGAGCAGTACTTC.

The chain joins TRBV19 to TRBJ1-5; tentatively, D is TRBD1 (6 bases). The CDR3 is made up of 14 amino acids. Trimming shortened V by 4 bases and J by 6 bases, and 13 bases separated the two germline ends. Germline V lookup: CDR1 LNHDA, CDR2 SQIVND (reference sequence). CDR3: CASSNRVGGQPQHF. Written as DNA, the CDR3 is TGTGCCAGTAGTAACAGGGTTGGAGGTCAGCCCCAGCATTTT.

The rearrangement links TRBV5-1 to TRBJ1-2, with a tentative D call TRBD1 (5 bases). Trimming cost V 2 bases and J 0 bases, with 8 bases left between them. This CDR3 region has 14 residues. The germline V gene has CDR1 SGHRS and CDR2 YFSETQ. CDR3 residues: CASSLEGTNYGYTF. In DNA form, the CDR3 reads TGCGCCAGCAGCTTAGAGGGGACTAACTATGGCTACACCTTC. The variable domain in full, with the rest retrieved from reference TRBV5-1 and TRBJ1-2, is KAGVTQTPRYLIKTRGQQVTLSCSPISGHRSVSWYQQTPGQGLQFLFEYFSETQRNKGNFPGRFSGRQFSNSRSEMNVSTLELGDSALYLCASSLEGTNYGYTFGSGTRLTVV.

The chain combines TRBV5-1 with TRBJ1-4; TRBD1 aligns across 7 bases. The germline gives CDR1 SGHRS, CDR2 YFSETQ. With 4 bases clipped from V and 3 bases from J, the junction kept 6 bases outside the gene matches. The CDR3 is made up of 15 amino acids. The CDR3 DNA is TGCGCCAGCAGCCCGGGGACAGCAGCTAATGAAAAACTGTTTTTT. Its translation is CASSPGTAANEKLFF.

The chain carries TRBV27 and TRBJ1-2; 9 bases are shared with TRBD1. CDR3 size: 15 residues. From germline, CDR1 is MNHEY and CDR2 SMNVEV (reference sequence). Trimming took 2 bases from V and 8 from J; bases not matched to a gene: 9. The CDR3 loop is CASSLRDRVSEGYTF. In DNA form, the CDR3 reads TGTGCCAGCAGTTTAAGGGACAGGGTATCGGAAGGCTACACCTTC.

V gene TRBV19 combines with J gene TRBJ2-5, with 13 bases identical to TRBD2. Germline CDR1 is LNHDA and CDR2 is SQIVND (reference sequence). This CDR3 is built from 17 residues. V was pared by 7 bases and J by 1 base, with 9 bases of the junction left unmatched. CDR3 DNA sequence: TGTGCCAGTAACGGTAAAAGACTAGCGGGGGGCCAAGAGACCCAGTACTTC. Its protein is CASNGKRLAGGQETQYF.

This chain joins TRBV19 and TRBJ1-2; D call uncertain. Germline assignment: CDR1 LNHDA and CDR2 SQIVND (reference sequence). The V gene lost 1 base and the J gene lost 8 bases, with 17 bases spanning the gap. The CDR3 has 15 amino acids. CDR3 protein: CASSIVPDIVGGYTF. The CDR3 coding sequence is TGTGCCAGTAGTATAGTTCCAGACATCGTGGGGGGCTACACCTTC.

This chain uses TRBV7-6 with TRBJ2-3; D may be TRBD1 (5 bases). CDR1 is SGHVS and CDR2 is FNYEAQ in the germline V gene. Trimming took off 1 base at V and 8 bases at J, with 7 bases between the two ends. This CDR3 contains 12 residues. The CDR3: CASSLGQSTQYF. The CDR3 coding sequence is TGTGCCAGCAGCTTAGGACAGAGTACGCAGTATTTT.

This clone was seen a handful of times. The chain has TRBV5-6 and TRBJ1-2; D is unclear. Germline assignment: CDR1 SGHDT and CDR2 YYEEEE. This CDR3 comprises 11 residues. Trimming took 0 bases from V and 14 from J, leaving 11 bases between them. The CDR3 loop is CASSLGVEQTF. CDR3 nucleotide sequence: TGTGCCAGCAGCTTGGGGGTCGAACAGACCTTC.

The chain joins TRBV19 to TRBJ1-5; no definite D call. The CDR3 is 12 residues long. V was pared by 3 bases and J by 7 bases, with 7 bases between. Germline loops: CDR1 LNHDA, CDR2 SQIVND (reference sequence). Written as DNA, the CDR3 is TGTGCCAGTAGTATGAATGAACAGCCCCAGCATTTT. This codes for CASSMNEQPQHF.

V is TRBV6-1 and J is TRBJ2-7; 7 nucleotides line up with TRBD2. The CDR3 runs 14 residues. Germline V gives CDR1 MNHNS, CDR2 SASEGT. The V and J ends lost 7 bases and 2 bases, in that order; junction bases with no gene match: 8. CDR3 bases: TGTGCCAGCACCTCCGGGACTACCACCTACGAGCAGTACTTC. Translating gives CASTSGTTTYEQYF.

Here the CDR3 DNA reads TGTGCCAGCAGTGAATCGAAGGGTCCGAACACCGGGGAGCTGTTTTTT. Protein product: CASSESKGPNTGELFF. J is TRBJ2-2 and V is TRBV6-1; D gene unclear. Germline V CDR1 and CDR2: MNHNS, SASEGT. CDR3 size: 16 residues. The V end was cut by 2 bases, the J end by 0 bases, with 10 bases between.

The rearrangement links TRBV5-1 to TRBJ2-7, with D possibly called TRBD1 or TRBD2 (5 bases each). The CDR3 totals 16 residues. The V gene lost 3 bases and the J gene lost 4 bases, with 20 bases spanning the gap. Germline CDR1 and CDR2: SGHRS and YFSETQ. The CDR3 region is CASSWSGGQGMYEQYF. CDR3 sequence (DNA): TGCGCCAGCAGCTGGAGCGGCGGGCAGGGAATGTACGAGCAGTACTTC.